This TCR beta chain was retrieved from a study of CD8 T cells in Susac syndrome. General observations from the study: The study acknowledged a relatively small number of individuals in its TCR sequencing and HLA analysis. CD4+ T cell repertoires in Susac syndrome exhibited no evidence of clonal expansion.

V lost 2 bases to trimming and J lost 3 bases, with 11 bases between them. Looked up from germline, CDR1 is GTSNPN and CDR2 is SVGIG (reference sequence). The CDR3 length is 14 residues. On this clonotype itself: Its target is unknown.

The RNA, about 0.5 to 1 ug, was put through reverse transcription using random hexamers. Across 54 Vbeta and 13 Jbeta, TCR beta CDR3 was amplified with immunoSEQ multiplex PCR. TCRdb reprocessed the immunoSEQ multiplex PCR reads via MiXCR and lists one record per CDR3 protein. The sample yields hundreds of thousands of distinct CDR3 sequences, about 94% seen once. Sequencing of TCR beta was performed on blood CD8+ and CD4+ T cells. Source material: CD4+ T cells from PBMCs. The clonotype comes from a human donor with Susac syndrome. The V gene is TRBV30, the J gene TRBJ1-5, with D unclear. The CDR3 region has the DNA TGTGCCTGGAGTTCGGTCAGGACCAATCAGCCCCAGCATTTT. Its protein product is CAWSSVRTNQPQHF.